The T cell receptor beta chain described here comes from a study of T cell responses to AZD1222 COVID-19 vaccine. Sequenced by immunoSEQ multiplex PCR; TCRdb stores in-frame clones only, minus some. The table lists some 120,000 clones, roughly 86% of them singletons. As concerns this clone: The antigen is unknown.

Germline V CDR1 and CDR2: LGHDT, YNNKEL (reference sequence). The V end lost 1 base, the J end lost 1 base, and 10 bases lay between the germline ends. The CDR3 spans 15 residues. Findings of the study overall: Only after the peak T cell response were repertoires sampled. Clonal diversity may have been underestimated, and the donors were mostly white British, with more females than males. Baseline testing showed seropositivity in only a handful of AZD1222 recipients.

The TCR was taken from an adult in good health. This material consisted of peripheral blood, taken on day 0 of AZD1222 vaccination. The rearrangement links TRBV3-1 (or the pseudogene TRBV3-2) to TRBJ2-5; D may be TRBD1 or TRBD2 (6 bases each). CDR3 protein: CASSQGRGAQETQYF. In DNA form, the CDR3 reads TGTGCCAGCAGCCAAGGGAGGGGGGCCCAAGAGACCCAGTACTTC.